This TCR beta chain is drawn from a study of early T cells in non-severe SARS-CoV-2 infection. MiXCR was run by TCRdb on the 5' RACE reads, yielding one entry per CDR3 protein. The data show approximately 90,000 distinct CDR3 sequences, over 9.5% seen once. This clonotype occurred a few times. This TCR was recovered from an adult who was a healthcare worker with PCR-confirmed SARS-CoV-2 infection or an uninfected control (not recorded which). The source was whole blood, collected at baseline.

The CDR3 sequence is CASSPFGEKLFF. In DNA, the CDR3 is TGCGCCAGCAGCCCCTTTGGTGAAAAACTGTTTTTT. The V and J genes are TRBV4-1 and TRBJ1-4; no clear D gene. Germline V gives CDR1 MGHRA, CDR2 YSYEKL. CDR3 length: 12 residues. Between the trimmed V and J ends, which lost 4 bases and 7 bases, there was a span of 7 bases.